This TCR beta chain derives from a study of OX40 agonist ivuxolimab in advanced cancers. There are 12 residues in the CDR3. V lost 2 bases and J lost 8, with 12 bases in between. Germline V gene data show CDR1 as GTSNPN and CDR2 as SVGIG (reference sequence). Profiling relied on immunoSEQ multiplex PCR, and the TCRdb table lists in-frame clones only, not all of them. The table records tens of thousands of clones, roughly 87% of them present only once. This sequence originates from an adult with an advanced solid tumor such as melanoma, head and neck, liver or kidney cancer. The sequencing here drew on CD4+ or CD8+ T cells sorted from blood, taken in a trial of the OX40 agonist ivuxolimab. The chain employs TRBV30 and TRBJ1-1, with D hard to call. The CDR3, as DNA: TGTGCCTGGAGTACGGCTGGCAGGGAAGCTTTCTTT. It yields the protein CAWSTAGREAFF.